These 28 T cell receptor beta chains were sequenced from one sample in a study of human T cells and chemical hapten exposure. TCRdb called the RACE reads again in MiXCR, with one record for every CDR3 protein. The sample has 40,000 to 60,000 distinct CDR3 sequences; about a tenth are singletons. Stated time point: patch test 1, 2 weeks after DPC sensitization. This sample's treatment: therapeutic diphenylcyclopropenone sensitization with weekly scalp DPC. Material: whole blood, obtained in connection with sensitization to the hapten diphenylcyclopropenone (DPC). These receptors were collected from a woman aged 50 to 60 with alopecia areata. Some clones in this sample may be carry-over from other donors' samples.

J is TRBJ2-5 and V is TRBV6-5; D may be TRBD1 (5 bases). V was pared by 2 bases and J by 4 bases, with 14 bases between. The V gene's germline CDR1 is MNHEY and CDR2 SVGAGI. The CDR3 runs 15 residues. The CDR3 DNA follows: TGTGCCAGCAGTTACGCCAGGGTCTCCAGAGAGACCCAGTACTTC. This sequence encodes CASSYARVSRETQYF.

In its sample, this clonotype was seen many times. CDR3 sequence reads: CASSVSQLKETQYF. DNA of the CDR3: TGTGCCAGCAGCGTGTCCCAGCTCAAAGAGACCCAGTACTTC. J is TRBJ2-5 and V is TRBV9; no reliable D call. The CDR3 is 14 residues long. The V gene's germline CDR1 is SGDLS and CDR2 YYNGEE. V was clipped by 2 bases and J by 3 bases, with 11 bases between them.

This clonotype came up many times. The V and J genes are TRBV20-1 and TRBJ1-1; D is ambiguous. There are 11 residues in the CDR3. Germline CDR1 is DFQATT and CDR2 is SNEGSKA (reference sequence). V lost 4 bases to trimming and J lost 4 bases, with 7 bases between them. The CDR3 here is CSAKRFTEAFF. As DNA, the CDR3 is TGCAGTGCTAAGCGCTTCACTGAAGCTTTCTTT.

The chain is built from TRBV28 and TRBJ2-1; D uncertain. In germline, CDR1 is MDHEN, CDR2 SYDVKM. CDR3 length: 10 amino acids. Trimming removed 5 bases from V and 6 bases from J, with 2 bases in between. The chain's CDR3 is CASSGNEQFF. The CDR3 DNA reads TGTGCCAGCAGTGGCAATGAGCAGTTCTTC.

This clonotype was detected many times. V is TRBV20-1 and J is TRBJ1-1; D is possibly TRBD1 (5 bases). Germline assignment: CDR1 DFQATT and CDR2 SNEGSKA (reference sequence). Trimming stripped 5 bases from V and 7 bases from J, with 23 bases between. This CDR3 has 15 residues. CDR3 nucleotides: TGCAGTGCTGTAGAGCCGAGCAGGGAAGTAAATGAAGCTTTCTTT. Its protein is CSAVEPSREVNEAFF.

This clonotype occurred many times. The chain recombines TRBV20-1 with TRBJ1-1; D possibly corresponds to TRBD1 (5 bases). Trimming removed 5 bases from V and 6 bases from J, with 19 bases in between. The CDR3 is 14 residues long. Germline V lookup: CDR1 DFQATT, CDR2 SNEGSKA (reference sequence). CDR3 sequence reads: CSARVSGSGAEAFF. DNA for the CDR3: TGCAGTGCTCGAGTTTCAGGGAGTGGTGCTGAAGCTTTCTTT.

This clonotype was detected only a few times. The chain has TRBV12-3 or TRBV12-4 and TRBJ2-5; 13 bases match TRBD2. Trimming at V came to 6 bases and at J to 4 bases, leaving 5 bases not matched to a gene. This CDR3 contains 15 residues. CDR3 DNA: TGTGCCAGCAGGCAACTAGCGGGAGGGGGAGAGACCCAGTACTTC. Encoded protein: CASRQLAGGGETQYF.

This clonotype was observed many times. The rearrangement links TRBV6-1 to TRBJ2-3; 8 positions agree with TRBD2. The CDR3 is made up of 14 amino acids. The trim removed 2 bases at V and 4 bases at J, leaving 2 bases unmatched. Germline V gives CDR1 MNHNS, CDR2 SASEGT. The chain's CDR3 is CASSELREADTQYF. DNA of the CDR3: TGTGCCAGCAGTGAACTGCGGGAGGCAGATACGCAGTATTTT.

The chain links TRBV28 to TRBJ2-3; 11 bases align to TRBD2. V dropped 6 bases and J dropped 3; count of bases not matched to a gene: 5. Germline V gives CDR1 MDHEN, CDR2 SYDVKM. The length of the CDR3 is 15 residues. The CDR3 reads CASSKLAGGTDTQYF. CDR3 sequence (DNA): TGTGCCAGCAGCAAGCTAGCGGGAGGAACAGATACGCAGTATTTT.

This clonotype was seen at least ten times. The chain recombines TRBV28 with TRBJ2-1, with TRBD2 matching over 14 bases. The CDR3 runs to 16 residues. The trim removed 6 bases at V and 4 bases at J, leaving 5 bases unmatched. CDR1 and CDR2 (germline): MDHEN, SYDVKM. The CDR3 loop reads CASSPGTSGSYNEQFF. CDR3 DNA: TGTGCCAGCAGCCCAGGGACTAGCGGGAGTTACAATGAGCAGTTCTTC. Combining the CDR3 with reference TRBV28 and TRBJ2-1 gives the whole variable domain DVKVTQSSRYLVKRTGEKVFLECVQDMDHENMFWYRQDPGLGLRLIYFSYDVKMKEKGDIPEGYSVSREKKERFSLILESASTNQTSMYLCASSPGTSGSYNEQFFGPGTRLTVL.

The V call is TRBV12-3 or TRBV12-4, the J call TRBJ2-3; TRBD2 matches at 7 bases. CDR3 size: 15 residues. With V trimmed by 8 bases and J by 4 bases, 12 bases remained unmatched. CDR3 sequence reads: CASSGGGSFADTQYF. The CDR3 nucleotides are TGTGCCAGCTCCGGCGGCGGGAGTTTCGCAGATACGCAGTATTTT.

This clonotype was observed many times. The chain combines TRBV18 with TRBJ1-1, with TRBD1 identical over 7 bases. The V gene end was trimmed by 8 bases and the J gene end by 4 bases; junction bases not matched to a gene: 13. Per the germline V gene, CDR1 is KGHSH and CDR2 is LQKENI. The CDR3 loop spans 15 amino acids. The CDR3 DNA reads TGTGCCAGCACACACGGCGAACAGGGGATCACTGAAGCTTTCTTT. Amino acids: CASTHGEQGITEAFF.

This clonotype appeared a few times. The genes are TRBV29-1 and TRBJ2-7; D is ambiguous. V was clipped by 6 bases and J by 6 bases, with 15 bases between them. Germline V lookup: CDR1 SQVTM, CDR2 ANQGSEA. The CDR3 is 12 residues long. The CDR3 protein is CSVQSPGSEQYF. The CDR3 nucleotides read TGCAGCGTCCAATCCCCTGGGTCCGAGCAGTACTTC.

V gene TRBV28 combines with J gene TRBJ1-2, with 7 nucleotides matching TRBD1. Looked up from germline, CDR1 is MDHEN and CDR2 is SYDVKM. V lost 8 bases, J lost 3 bases, and 9 bases stayed unmatched. The length of the CDR3 is 14 residues. CDR3: CASGSTGTDYGYTF. As DNA, the CDR3 is TGTGCCAGCGGATCGACAGGGACGGACTATGGCTACACCTTC.

This clonotype was detected many times. The V and J genes are TRBV3-1 and TRBJ1-1, with unresolved D. Germline lookup yields CDR1 LGHDT and CDR2 YNNKEL (reference sequence). V gave up 2 bases and J gave up 3 bases, with 1 base separating them. There are 11 residues in the CDR3. In DNA form, the CDR3 reads TGTGCCAGCAGCCAACACACTGAAGCTTTCTTT. It specifies CASSQHTEAFF.

This clonotype was observed a few times. V is TRBV6-6 and J is TRBJ2-3; D is perhaps TRBD1 (5 bases). The CDR3 extends over 15 amino acids. The V gene lost 1 base and the J gene lost 3 bases, with 11 bases spanning the gap. Germline V gene sequence: CDR1 MNHNY, CDR2 SVGAGI (reference sequence). The CDR3 reads CASSYYKGQTDTQYF. The CDR3 region has the DNA TGTGCCAGCAGTTACTACAAGGGGCAGACAGATACGCAGTATTTT.

CDR3 DNA: TGTGCCAGCACCCCGATGCCGGGTTACGAGCAGTACTTC. Protein: CASTPMPGYEQYF. The genes are TRBV5-4 and TRBJ2-7; D gene unclear. CDR1 and CDR2 (germline): SGHNT, YYREEE (reference sequence). This CDR3 region has 13 residues. With 6 bases removed from V and 4 bases from J, the gap between germline ends came to 14 bases.

This clonotype has more than one count but fewer than ten. The chain couples TRBV20-1 to TRBJ2-7; tentative D call: TRBD2 (6 bases). The CDR3 extends over 14 amino acids. CDR1 and CDR2 (germline): DFQATT, SNEGSKA (reference sequence). Between the trimmed V and J ends, which lost 2 bases and 5 bases, there was a span of 16 bases. The CDR3 nucleotides are TGCAGTGCTAGACTGAGTCCTGCGGGGCACGAGCAGTACTTC. Translated: CSARLSPAGHEQYF.

The chain carries TRBV11-3 and TRBJ1-1; 8 nucleotides line up with TRBD1. The V gene's germline CDR1 is SGHNT and CDR2 YENEEA. CDR3 size: 14 residues. The V and J ends lost 4 bases and 9 bases, in that order; junction bases with no gene match: 10. The CDR3 nucleotides read TGTGCCAGCAGCTCGAACCCCGGGACAGGAAAAGCTTTCTTT. It is translated as CASSSNPGTGKAFF.

This clonotype was observed many times. The J gene is TRBJ2-7, the V gene TRBV30, with D tentatively TRBD1 (6 bases). The ends were cut back, 4 bases at V and 5 bases at J, with 12 bases in the middle. This CDR3 has 12 amino acids. Germline CDR1 GTSNPN, CDR2 SVGIG (reference sequence). The CDR3 nucleotides are TGTGCCTGGAACAGGGTTATCCACGAGCAGTACTTC. Protein sequence: CAWNRVIHEQYF.

In this sample, this clonotype turned up many times. V gene TRBV7-2 combines with J gene TRBJ1-1, with a weak D call TRBD1 (5 bases). V dropped 2 bases and J dropped 4 bases, with 11 bases sitting between them. This CDR3 is built from 14 residues. Germline assignment: CDR1 SGHTA and CDR2 FQGNSA. CDR3 nucleotide sequence: TGTGCCAGCAGCTTACAGGGTAGTAGCACTGAAGCTTTCTTT. It specifies CASSLQGSSTEAFF.

This clonotype appeared many times. The CDR3: CASSNPRLNTEAFF. CDR3 coding DNA: TGTGCCAGCAGCAACCCCCGCCTAAACACTGAAGCTTTCTTT. J is TRBJ1-1 and V is TRBV11-2, with no clear D. CDR1 is SGHAT, CDR2 FQNNGV, per germline. The CDR3 has 14 amino acids. Trimming took off 5 bases at V and 2 bases at J, with 12 bases between the two ends.

This clonotype has ten or more counts. The CDR3 DNA is TGTGCCAGCAGCTTACTAGCGGGAAACACCGGGGAGCTGTTTTTT. Translating it yields CASSLLAGNTGELFF. V gene TRBV11-2 combines with J gene TRBJ2-2, with 9 nucleotides matching TRBD2. V lost 2 bases to trimming and J lost 2 bases; unmatched junction nucleotides: 0. This CDR3 has 15 residues. CDR1 is SGHAT and CDR2 is FQNNGV in the germline V gene.

The V gene is TRBV3-1, the J gene TRBJ2-3, with unresolved D. Germline CDR1 LGHDT, CDR2 YNNKEL (reference sequence). The CDR3 contains 14 residues. Trimming took 2 bases from V and 1 from J, leaving 7 bases between them. The CDR3 nucleotides are TGTGCCAGCAGCCAAAGACTCGGCACAGATACGCAGTATTTT. Amino acids: CASSQRLGTDTQYF.

This clonotype appeared many times. The chain carries TRBV6-5 and TRBJ1-5; no firm D call. V dropped 6 bases and J dropped 1 base, with 13 bases sitting between them. The CDR3 length is 15 residues. Germline CDR1 reads MNHEY; CDR2 reads SVGAGI. The CDR3 nucleotides read TGTGCCAGCAGCTCGGACCGTGGAAGCAATCAGCCCCAGCATTTT. It specifies CASSSDRGSNQPQHF.

CDR3 sequence: CASSQQGSAGELFF. The CDR3 DNA reads TGCGCCAGCAGCCAGCAGGGTTCAGCCGGGGAGCTGTTTTTT. The chain links TRBV4-3 to TRBJ2-2; perhaps TRBD1 as D (5 bases). V was pared by 3 bases and J by 6 bases, with 11 bases between. Germline-derived CDR1 and CDR2 are LGHNA and YSLEER. The length of the CDR3 is 14 residues.

This clonotype occurred many times. The chain is built from TRBV20-1 and TRBJ1-5, with 7 bases identical to TRBD1. Germline V gene data show CDR1 as DFQATT and CDR2 as SNEGSKA (reference sequence). V lost 0 bases and J lost 7; bases outside the gene matches: 18. The CDR3 runs to 18 residues. In nucleotides, the CDR3 is TGCAGTGCTAGAGATATCCCGACAGGGTATGACCTGCTCCAGCCCCAGCATTTT. It encodes CSARDIPTGYDLLQPQHF.

This clonotype was seen at least ten times. The rearrangement uses TRBV5-1 and TRBJ1-4; unclear D gene. The CDR3 runs 14 residues. Germline assignment: CDR1 SGHRS and CDR2 YFSETQ. V gave up 4 bases and J gave up 3 bases, with 10 bases separating them. CDR3 in amino acids: CASSRVSPNEKLFF. DNA of the CDR3: TGCGCCAGCAGCAGGGTTTCTCCTAATGAAAAACTGTTTTTT. Full variable domain (outside the CDR3, taken from reference TRBV5-1 and TRBJ1-4): KAGVTQTPRYLIKTRGQQVTLSCSPISGHRSVSWYQQTPGQGLQFLFEYFSETQRNKGNFPGRFSGRQFSNSRSEMNVSTLELGDSALYLCASSRVSPNEKLFFGSGTQLSVL.